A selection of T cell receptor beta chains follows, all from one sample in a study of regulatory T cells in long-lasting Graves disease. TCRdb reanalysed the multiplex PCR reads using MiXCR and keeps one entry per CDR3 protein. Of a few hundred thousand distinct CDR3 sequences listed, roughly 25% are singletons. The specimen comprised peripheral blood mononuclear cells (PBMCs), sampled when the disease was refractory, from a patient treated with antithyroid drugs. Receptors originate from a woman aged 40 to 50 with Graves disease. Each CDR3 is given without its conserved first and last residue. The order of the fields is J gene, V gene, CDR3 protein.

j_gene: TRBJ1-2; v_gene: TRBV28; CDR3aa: ASSYTGGGSYGYT
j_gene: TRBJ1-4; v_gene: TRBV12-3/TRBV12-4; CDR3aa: ASSSRGEKLF
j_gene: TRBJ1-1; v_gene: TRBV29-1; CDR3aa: SVRGMNTEAF
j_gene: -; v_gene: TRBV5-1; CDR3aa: ASSFGGGVNEQF
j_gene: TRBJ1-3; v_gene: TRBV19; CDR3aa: ASSIDLDSGNTIY
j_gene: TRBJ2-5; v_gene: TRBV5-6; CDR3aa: ASSLGGLGSETQY
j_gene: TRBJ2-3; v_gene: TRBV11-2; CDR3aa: ASSLVPGLAGDTQY
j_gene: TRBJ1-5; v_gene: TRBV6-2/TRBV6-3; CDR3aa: ASNGYSNQPQH
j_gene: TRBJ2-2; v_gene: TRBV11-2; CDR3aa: ASNQIAGGHTGELF
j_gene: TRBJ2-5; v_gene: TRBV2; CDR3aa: ASSEGLPSLETQY
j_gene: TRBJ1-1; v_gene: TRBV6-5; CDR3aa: ASSYSTDNTEAF
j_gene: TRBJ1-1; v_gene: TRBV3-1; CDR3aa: ASSDFTEAF
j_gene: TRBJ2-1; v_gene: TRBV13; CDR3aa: ASSLKVAGGGNEQF
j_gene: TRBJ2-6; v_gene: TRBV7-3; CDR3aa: ASSDYIGANVLT
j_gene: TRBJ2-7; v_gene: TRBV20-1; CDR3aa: SAKPRIVLYYEQY
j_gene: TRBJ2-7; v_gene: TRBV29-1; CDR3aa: SVEGLSHEQY
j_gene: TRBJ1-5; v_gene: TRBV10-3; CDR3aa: AIMQGSNQPQH
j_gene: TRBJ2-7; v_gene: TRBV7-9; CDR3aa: ASSFDGN
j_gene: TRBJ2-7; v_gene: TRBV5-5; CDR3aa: ASSPDVTYEQY
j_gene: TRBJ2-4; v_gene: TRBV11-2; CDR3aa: ASSFGARGTKNIQY
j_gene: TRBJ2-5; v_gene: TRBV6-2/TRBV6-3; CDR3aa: ASSEFRRELQKTQY
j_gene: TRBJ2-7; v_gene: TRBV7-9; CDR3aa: ASSRETGTLYEQY
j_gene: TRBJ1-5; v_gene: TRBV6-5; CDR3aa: ASSYRADQNQPQH
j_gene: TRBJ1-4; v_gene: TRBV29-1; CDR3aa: SVEDLEGLSEKLF
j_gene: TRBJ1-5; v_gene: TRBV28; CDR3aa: ASSLFGFTGVSNQPQH
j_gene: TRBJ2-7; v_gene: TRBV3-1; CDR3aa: ASSQVVLYEQY
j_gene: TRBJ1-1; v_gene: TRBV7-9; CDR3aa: ASSLGQNEAF
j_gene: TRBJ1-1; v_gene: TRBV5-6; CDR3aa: ASSPVKDRAHTEAF
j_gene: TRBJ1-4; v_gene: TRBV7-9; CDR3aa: ASSLVGPGEKLF
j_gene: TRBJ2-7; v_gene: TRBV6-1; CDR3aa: ASSEVVYMSGDEQY
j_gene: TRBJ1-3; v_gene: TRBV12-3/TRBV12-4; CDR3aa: ASSSPNSGNTIY
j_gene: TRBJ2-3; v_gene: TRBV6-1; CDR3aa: ASSEPETGPADTQY
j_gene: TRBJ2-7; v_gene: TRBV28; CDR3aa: ASSLMGQHSENEQY
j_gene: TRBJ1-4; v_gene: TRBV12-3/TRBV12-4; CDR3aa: ASSSRHTTGVKEKLF
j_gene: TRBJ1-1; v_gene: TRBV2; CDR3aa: ASKRESEAF
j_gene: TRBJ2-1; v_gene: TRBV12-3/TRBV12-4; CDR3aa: ASSPGFVGANEQF
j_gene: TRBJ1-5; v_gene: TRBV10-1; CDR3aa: ASGDQPQH
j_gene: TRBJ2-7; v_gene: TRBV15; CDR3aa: ATSRVYPPYEQY
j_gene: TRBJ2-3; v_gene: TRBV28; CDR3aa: ASSPEPPSITDTQY
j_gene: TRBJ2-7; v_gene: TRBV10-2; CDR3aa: ASSTDYYEQY